This TCR beta chain was identified during a study of blood T cell repertoires in COVID-19. Turning to the study itself: Acute-phase and convalescent COVID-19 samples originated in the United States, Italy and Spain. PBMCs, B-cell-depleted T cells, or T cells provided the cDNA or gDNA that made up the material.

Germline CDR1 MGHDK, CDR2 SYGVNS. Trimming left V 2 bases short and J 1 base short, with 11 bases between. The CDR3 spans 15 residues. Repertoires were generated with immunoSEQ multiplex PCR, while TCRdb's copy carries only in-frame clones and drops some. The sample lists under 200,000 clones, around 84% occurring once. The sequencing input was peripheral blood. The chain employs TRBV25-1 and TRBJ1-1; weak D call: TRBD1 (5 bases). The sequence came from a man in his fifties or sixties with active or convalescent COVID-19. In DNA, the CDR3 is TGTGCCAGCAGTGAAGGGGGAGGGTCGAACACTGAAGCTTTCTTT. Protein sequence: CASSEGGGSNTEAFF.